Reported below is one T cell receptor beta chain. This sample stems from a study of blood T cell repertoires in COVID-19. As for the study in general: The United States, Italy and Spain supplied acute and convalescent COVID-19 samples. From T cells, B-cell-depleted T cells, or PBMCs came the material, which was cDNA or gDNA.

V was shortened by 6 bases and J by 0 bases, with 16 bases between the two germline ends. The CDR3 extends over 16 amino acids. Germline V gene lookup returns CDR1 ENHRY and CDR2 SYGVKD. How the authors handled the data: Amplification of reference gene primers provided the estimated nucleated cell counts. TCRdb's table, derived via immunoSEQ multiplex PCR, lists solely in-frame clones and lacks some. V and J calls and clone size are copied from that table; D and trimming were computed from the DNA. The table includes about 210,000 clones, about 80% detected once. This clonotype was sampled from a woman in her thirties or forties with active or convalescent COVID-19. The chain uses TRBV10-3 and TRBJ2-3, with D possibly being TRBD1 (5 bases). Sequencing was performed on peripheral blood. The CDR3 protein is CAISSSKGSSTDTQYF. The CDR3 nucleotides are TGTGCCATCAGCTCCTCCAAGGGGTCTAGCACAGATACGCAGTATTTT.